The 9 T cell receptor beta chains presented below share a single source sample, sequenced in a study of cytomegalovirus exposure and HLA in healthy donors. PCR amplification relied on 60 Vbeta primers (plus 13 Jbeta primers). Using immunoSEQ multiplex PCR, the repertoire was profiled, and TCRdb retains in-frame clones only, with some absent. The table shows roughly 100,000 clones, with 75% to 85% occurring only once. The sequencing input was PBMCs. These receptor sequences come from a woman aged 40 to 50 in good health and CMV-seronegative.

The chain couples TRBV2 to TRBJ1-5; D is ambiguous. V was pared by 8 bases and J by 1 base, with 15 bases between. Germline V gene lookup returns CDR1 SNHLY and CDR2 FYNNEI. The CDR3 contains 15 residues. This CDR3 is CASRGGGVSNQPQHF. As DNA, the CDR3 is TGTGCCAGCCGAGGCGGAGGTGTAAGCAATCAGCCCCAGCATTTT. The full variable domain, completed using reference TRBV2 and TRBJ1-5, is EPEVTQTPSHQVTQMGQEVILRCVPISNHLYFYWYRQILGQKVEFLVSFYNNEISEKSEIFDDQFSVERPDGSNFTLKIRSTKLEDSAMYFCASRGGGVSNQPQHFGDGTRLSIL.

The chain is built from TRBV29-1 and TRBJ2-3; D is possibly TRBD2 (5 bases). Looked up from germline, CDR1 is SQVTM and CDR2 is ANQGSEA. The V end lost 3 bases, the J end lost 3 bases, and 13 bases lay between the germline ends. CDR3 length: 14 amino acids. CDR3 DNA sequence: TGCAGCGTTGAGATGTTGAGAGGGACAGATACGCAGTATTTT. Its protein is CSVEMLRGTDTQYF.

This rearrangement joins TRBV29-1 to TRBJ1-2; TRBD1 aligns across 11 bases. V was clipped by 5 bases and J by 7 bases; unmatched bases: 9. This CDR3 has 14 amino acids. CDR1 is SQVTM and CDR2 is ANQGSEA in the germline V gene. DNA of the CDR3: TGCAGCGTTTTCGGACAGGGGGCGAGGAGTGGCTACACCTTC. Its protein product is CSVFGQGARSGYTF.

The chain links TRBV7-8 to TRBJ2-3; D is possibly TRBD2 (5 bases). The CDR3 consists of 16 residues. V lost 5 bases, J lost 4 bases, and 19 bases lay in between. In germline, CDR1 is SGHVS, CDR2 FQNEAQ. DNA of the CDR3: TGTGCCAGCAGCGCGTGGGAGCCCGTTTCGGCAGATACGCAGTATTTT. Amino acids: CASSAWEPVSADTQYF.

This clone has only a few counts. The chain is built from TRBV19 and TRBJ1-5; a possible D gene is TRBD1 (6 bases). V lost 6 bases, J lost 8 bases, and 17 bases lay in between. CDR3 length: 14 amino acids. The germline gives CDR1 LNHDA, CDR2 SQIVND (reference sequence). The CDR3 nucleotides are TGTGCCAGTAGGACTACAGGGCCTGGGGAGCCCCAGCATTTT. Protein sequence: CASRTTGPGEPQHF.

The V call is TRBV4-1, the J call TRBJ1-4; a weak D match, TRBD1 (5 bases). Trimming took off 3 bases at V and 8 bases at J, with 13 bases between the two ends. Germline lookup yields CDR1 MGHRA and CDR2 YSYEKL. CDR3 length: 14 residues. CDR3 DNA sequence: TGCGCCAGCAGCCATACTTCTCACAGGGAAAAACTGTTTTTT. Residues: CASSHTSHREKLFF.

This clone came up a few times. The chain joins TRBV5-4 to TRBJ2-5; unclear D gene. V lost 3 bases, J lost 4 bases, and 10 bases lay in between. This CDR3 has 13 amino acids. Germline V lookup: CDR1 SGHNT, CDR2 YYREEE (reference sequence). Written as DNA, the CDR3 is TGTGCCAGCAGCTCTAGGCCCTCAGAGACCCAGTACTTC. Amino acid sequence: CASSSRPSETQYF.

The chain couples TRBV5-1 to TRBJ1-2; 7 bases match TRBD1. The CDR3 loop spans 14 amino acids. V lost 3 bases to trimming and J lost 5 bases; unmatched junction nucleotides: 7. Germline V gives CDR1 SGHRS, CDR2 YFSETQ. This chain's CDR3 is CASSSSTGYYGYTF. CDR3 coding DNA: TGCGCCAGCAGCTCCTCGACAGGGTATTATGGCTACACCTTC.

The J gene is TRBJ2-7, the V gene TRBV7-2; 9 bases align to TRBD2. V gave up 6 bases and J gave up 4 bases; unmatched junction bases: 4. Germline loops: CDR1 SGHTA, CDR2 FQGNSA. The CDR3 sequence is 13 residues long. CDR3: CASRSSGGYEQYF. DNA of the CDR3: TGTGCCAGCAGGAGTAGCGGGGGTTACGAGCAGTACTTC.